This passage covers 19 T cell receptor beta chains from one sample sequenced in a study of early T cells in non-severe SARS-CoV-2 infection. MiXCR was run by TCRdb on the 5' RACE reads, yielding one entry per CDR3 protein. The sample records some 120,000 distinct CDR3 sequences, approximately 15% being singletons. Material for sequencing was whole blood. The origin of the receptors is an adult who was a healthcare worker with PCR-confirmed SARS-CoV-2 infection or an uninfected control (not recorded which).

Only a few counts were recorded for this clonotype. The chain combines TRBV7-7 with TRBJ2-3; TRBD2 aligns across 15 bases. The V gene end was trimmed by 5 bases and the J gene end by 5 bases; junction bases not matched to a gene: 5. This CDR3 has 16 amino acids. Germline loops: CDR1 SSHAT, CDR2 FNYEAQ (reference sequence). In DNA form, the CDR3 reads TGTGCCAGCAGCCCAGGACTAGCGGGGGGGCTAGATACGCAGTATTTT. As protein: CASSPGLAGGLDTQYF.

This chain joins TRBV7-9 and TRBJ1-3; 11 nucleotides match TRBD1. The CDR3 has 19 residues. The ends lost 5 bases at V and 0 bases at J; junction bases unmatched: 12. Germline values: CDR1 SEHNR, CDR2 FQNEAQ (reference sequence). In nucleotides, the CDR3 is TGTGCCAGCAGCCAACCCCGGGACAGGGGGTCCCTCTCTGGAAACACCATATATTTT. Protein sequence: CASSQPRDRGSLSGNTIYF.

This clonotype showed up many times. V gene TRBV30 combines with J gene TRBJ2-6; the D is unclear. The CDR3 is 16 residues long. Germline-derived CDR1 and CDR2 are GTSNPN and SVGIG (reference sequence). Trimming removed 3 bases at V and 2 bases at J, with 14 bases between. The CDR3: CAWSALATPGANVLTF. CDR3 DNA sequence: TGTGCCTGGAGCGCGCTCGCTACTCCTGGGGCCAACGTCCTGACTTTC.

The rearrangement uses TRBV5-1 and TRBJ2-2; D assignment may be TRBD1 or TRBD2 (5 bases each). The germline V gene has CDR1 SGHRS and CDR2 YFSETQ. This CDR3 has 15 amino acids. Trimming removed 4 bases at V and 4 bases at J, with 14 bases between. CDR3 nucleotide sequence: TGCGCCAGCAGCCCCGGGGCTATCAGCACCGGGGAGCTGTTTTTT. Translation gives CASSPGAISTGELFF.

V is TRBV10-3 and J is TRBJ1-2; D call uncertain. This CDR3 has 12 amino acids. Germline V gene lookup returns CDR1 ENHRY and CDR2 SYGVKD. The CDR3 loop reads CATRSGGYGYTF. CDR3 in DNA: TGTGCTACCCGGTCGGGAGGATATGGCTACACCTTC.

This sequence joins TRBV29-1 and TRBJ1-2; TRBD1 agrees at 7 bases. After removal of 7 bases from V and 0 bases from J, the junction contained 2 bases not matched to a gene. The CDR3 runs 12 residues. Germline V gene sequence: CDR1 SQVTM, CDR2 ANQGSEA. CDR3 loop: CSAGQPNYGYTF. The CDR3 nucleotides read TGCAGCGCGGGACAGCCTAACTATGGCTACACCTTC.

This clonotype was observed many times. This sequence joins TRBV7-6 and TRBJ2-5; D gene unclear. The CDR3 is 15 amino acids. Looked up from germline, CDR1 is SGHVS and CDR2 is FNYEAQ. Trimming stripped 4 bases from V and 7 bases from J, with 19 bases between. The CDR3 DNA is TGTGCCAGCAGCTCCGATAGTTCCAACGGCGGGACCCAGTACTTC. This translates into CASSSDSSNGGTQYF.

This chain connects TRBV7-9 to TRBJ2-1, with no clear D. Looked up from germline, CDR1 is SEHNR and CDR2 is FQNEAQ (reference sequence). The V and J ends lost 5 bases and 8 bases respectively, with 10 bases between them. CDR3 length equals 12 residues. CDR3 DNA: TGTGCCAGCAGCCCCCACACCGATGAGCAGTTCTTC. Translating gives CASSPHTDEQFF.

The chain joins TRBV19 to TRBJ1-5; unclear D gene. CDR1 LNHDA and CDR2 SQIVND come from the germline V gene (reference sequence). Trimming removed 3 bases at V and 4 bases at J, with 7 bases between. The CDR3 extends over 13 amino acids. CDR3 in amino acids: CASSMPANQPQHF. The CDR3 nucleotides are TGTGCCAGTAGTATGCCCGCTAATCAGCCCCAGCATTTT.

The chain links TRBV3-1 to TRBJ2-3; the D call may be TRBD1 or TRBD2 (6 bases each). V was clipped by 4 bases and J by 8 bases, with 16 bases between them. The germline V gene encodes CDR1 LGHDT and CDR2 YNNKEL (reference sequence). This CDR3 is 14 amino acids long. Here the CDR3 DNA reads TGTGCCAGCAGCCTACGGGACTCCAGGGGTACGCAGTATTTT. Translated: CASSLRDSRGTQYF.

This clonotype was detected a few times. The gene calls are TRBV11-2 and TRBJ2-1; D unresolved. CDR1 and CDR2 (germline): SGHAT, FQNNGV. The V and J ends lost 8 bases and 8 bases respectively, with 16 bases between them. The CDR3 covers 13 residues. CDR3 DNA: TGTGCCAGCCTGGGCGGACGAGGCCATGAGCAGTTCTTC. Amino acids: CASLGGRGHEQFF. The full variable domain, completed using reference TRBV11-2 and TRBJ2-1, is EAGVAQSPRYKIIEKRQSVAFWCNPISGHATLYWYQQILGQGPKLLIQFQNNGVVDDSQLPKDRFSAERLKGVDSTLKIQPAKLEDSAVYLCASLGGRGHEQFFGPGTRLTVL.

A few counts support this clonotype. The chain's CDR3 is CASSQRSFSYEQYF. The CDR3 region has the DNA TGCGCCAGCAGCCAGAGAAGTTTCTCCTACGAGCAGTACTTC. The chain joins TRBV4-1 to TRBJ2-7, with D unclear. CDR1 and CDR2 from the germline V gene are MGHRA and YSYEKL. The CDR3 runs 14 residues. Trimming cost V 3 bases and J 0 bases, with 9 bases left between them.

This clonotype was detected ten times or more. The chain is built from TRBV13 and TRBJ2-7, with 7 bases aligning to TRBD1. The CDR3 is made up of 15 amino acids. Germline trimming cut 0 bases from V and 4 bases from J; bases unmatched to any gene: 6. Germline V gene data show CDR1 as PRHDT and CDR2 as FYEKMQ (reference sequence). The CDR3 protein is CASSLGGTEIYEQYF. In DNA, the CDR3 is TGTGCCAGCAGCTTAGGTGGGACAGAGATTTACGAGCAGTACTTC.

The V call is TRBV6-5, the J call TRBJ2-7; 7 nucleotides line up with TRBD2. J lost 3 bases, V lost 6 bases, and 5 bases had no gene match. The CDR3 runs to 13 residues. CDR1 MNHEY and CDR2 SVGAGI come from the germline V gene. DNA for the CDR3: TGTGCCAGCAGCCGCGGGAGCGACTACGAGCAGTACTTC. Amino acids: CASSRGSDYEQYF.

The genes are TRBV12-3 or TRBV12-4 and TRBJ1-4; D uncertain. V was clipped by 5 bases and J by 8 bases, with 12 bases between them. The CDR3 runs to 13 residues. This chain's CDR3 is CASSTAGREKLFF. The CDR3 DNA is TGTGCCAGCAGTACCGCAGGCAGGGAAAAACTGTTTTTT.

There are a few counts of this clonotype. J is TRBJ2-3 and V is TRBV6-1; possibly TRBD2 for D (5 bases). The CDR3 has 16 residues. Germline assignment: CDR1 MNHNS and CDR2 SASEGT. V was clipped by 1 base and J by 1 base, with 12 bases between them. CDR3 in DNA: TGTGCCAGCAGTGAAGAAGGTCCGCGGGGCACAGATACGCAGTATTTT. It translates to CASSEEGPRGTDTQYF.

The V gene is TRBV2, the J gene TRBJ1-1; the D gene is possibly TRBD1 (5 bases). The CDR3 contains 13 residues. The germline CDR1 and CDR2 sequences are SNHLY and FYNNEI. The V gene lost 7 bases and the J gene lost 4 bases, with 13 bases spanning the gap. The CDR3 bases are TGTGCCAGCATCCGGGGGGATGGCACTGAAGCTTTCTTT. Its translation is CASIRGDGTEAFF.

This clonotype was seen only a few times. The V and J genes are TRBV6-1 and TRBJ2-2; 11 bases line up with TRBD2. The V gene's germline CDR1 is MNHNS and CDR2 SASEGT. This CDR3 has 17 residues. The V segment lost 6 bases and the J segment 5 bases; nucleotides outside the gene matches: 11. The CDR3 bases are TGTGCCAGCAGGACACCTAGCGGGGGGCGGAGGACCGGGGAGCTGTTTTTT. Amino acids: CASRTPSGGRRTGELFF.

This clonotype was counted only a few times. V gene TRBV12-3 or TRBV12-4 combines with J gene TRBJ2-1; the match to TRBD1 covers 7 bases. V gave up 7 bases and J gave up 4 bases; unmatched junction bases: 7. This CDR3 contains 14 residues. CDR3 region: CASTDRDRYNEQFF. The CDR3 DNA is TGTGCCAGCACCGACCGGGACAGATACAATGAGCAGTTCTTC.